Listed below are T cell receptor beta chains from one sample, sequenced in a study of HIV-infected children after antiretroviral therapy interruption. MiXCR, applied by TCRdb to the 3' RACE reads, yields one record per CDR3 protein. The table shows 14,000 to 15,000 distinct CDR3 sequences, with 3.4% occurring only once. The starting material was CD45RO+ CD8+ T cells from PBMCs, pooled from several time points, obtained from a donor given antiretroviral therapy, either interrupted or continuous. These receptor sequences come from a pool of human donors with HIV. The CDR3 runs from the conserved cysteine through the conserved F or W. A D gene is named only where the DNA matches it firmly. Clone size appears in some rows only: once, few, many, or a class for an expanded clone.

>TRBV28|TRBD1|TRBJ2-7|NA
TGTGCCAGCAGTACTCCGGGACAGGGGTCCTACGAGCAGTACTTC
CASSTPGQGSYEQYF
>TRBV19|NA|TRBJ1-5|medium-sized
TGTGCCAGTAGTATCGGGGGGGCACTTGGCAATCAGCCCCAGCATTTT
CASSIGGALGNQPQHF
>TRBV10-3|TRBD2|TRBJ2-1|few
TGTGCCATCAGTGAGTCGCGGGGGGGCCCCTACAATGAGCAGTTCTTC
CAISESRGGPYNEQFF
>TRBV6-4|TRBD2|TRBJ2-5|many
TGTGCCAGCAGTGACTCGGGGGGGGGGCAAGAGACCCAGTACTTC
CASSDSGGGQETQYF
>TRBV19|NA|TRBJ2-2|many
TGTGCCAGTAGTTTTGACAGTCGGGAGCTGTTTTTT
CASSFDSRELFF
>TRBV7-8|NA|TRBJ2-7|many
TGTGCCAGCAGCCCAACACTGACCTACGAGCAGTACTTC
CASSPTLTYEQYF
>TRBV12-3/TRBV12-4|TRBD1|TRBJ1-1|many
TGTGCCAGCAGTCGGACAGGAATGAACACTGAAGCTTTCTTT
CASSRTGMNTEAFF
>TRBV20-1|TRBD1|TRBJ2-7|many
TGCAGTGCTAGACTAGAGGGGGCGCCCCACGAGCAGTACTTC
CSARLEGAPHEQYF
>TRBV15|NA|TRBJ2-4|many
TGTGCCACCAGCAGAGCGAGGGGCCTCCTAAACATTCAGTACTTC
CATSRARGLLNIQYF
>TRBV28|NA|TRBJ1-6|many
TGTGCCAGCAGTTTCGGGAGCAGTAATTCACCCCTCCACTTT
CASSFGSSNSPLHF
>TRBV20-1|NA|TRBJ1-1|many
TGCAGTGCTGAGCCCAGGCGGATGAACACTGAAGCTTTCTTT
CSAEPRRMNTEAFF
>TRBV20-1|NA|TRBJ2-5|many
TGCAGTGCTAGAGGGGCCACGATCCTAGAGACCCAGTACTTC
CSARGATILETQYF
>TRBV3-1|TRBD1|TRBJ1-2|NA
TGTGCCAGCAGCCCTCCACAGGGGGCGCGGGATGGCTACACCTTC
CASSPPQGARDGYTF
>TRBV30|NA|TRBJ1-5|many
TGTGCCTGGAGTGTCCGAGGGGCAGGGTTTCAGCCCCAGCATTTT
CAWSVRGAGFQPQHF
>TRBV2|NA|TRBJ2-2|many
TGTGCCAGCGGAGGCACTGGGGTCAGCTACACCGGGGAGCTGTTTTTT
CASGGTGVSYTGELFF
>TRBV10-3|TRBD1|TRBJ2-1|NA
TGTGCCATCAGTGAGGCGGACAGGGGGTCGAACTACAATGAGCAGTTCTTC
CAISEADRGSNYNEQFF
>TRBV25-1|NA|TRBJ2-2|many
TGTGCCAGCAGTGAAGACACCGACACCGGGGAGCTGTTTTTT
CASSEDTDTGELFF
>TRBV19|NA|TRBJ1-4|many
TGTGCCAGTAGTAGGGACCTTGTCCGGGCAACTAATGAAAAACTGTTTTTT
CASSRDLVRATNEKLFF
>TRBV28|NA|TRBJ2-7|few
TGTGCCAGCAACTCAGGGAGCCAATGGGAGCAGTACTTC
CASNSGSQWEQYF
>TRBV3-2|NA|TRBJ2-1|NA
TGTGCCAGCAGCCAGAACTGGGGACCCTACAATGAGCAGTTCTTC
CASSQNWGPYNEQFF
>TRBV29-1|NA|TRBJ2-7|many
TGCAGCGTGGCAGGGTTCTACGAGCAGTACTTC
CSVAGFYEQYF
>TRBV29-1|NA|TRBJ1-1|many
TGCAGCGTTTTTGTTCTCGGGGGCGAAGCTTTCTTT
CSVFVLGGEAFF
>TRBV7-9|NA|TRBJ2-3|many
TGTGCCAGCAGAGGCCAGGGGGGGCCAGATACGCAGTATTTT
CASRGQGGPDTQYF